This paragraph reports one TCR beta chain. The antigen is unknown. Populations isolated by sorting all had purity greater than 95%. This sample stems from a study of beta chain features in type 1 diabetes. Since all of the isolated RNA was reverse transcribed, expressed TCRB transcripts were what got sequenced. Stem cell-like memory T cell samples averaged roughly 1.1 million reads. Some clones are missing from TCRdb's copy, which holds only in-frame ones; the method was immunoSEQ multiplex PCR. The data hold tens of thousands of clones, with more than 65% observed a single time. Points from the study as a whole: In every one of the four CD4+ subsets, TCRB CDR3s were moderately but significantly shorter in Type 1 diabetes patients. Here, the possible influence of HLA type (on TCRB rearrangement) remained unresolved.

The V end was cut by 4 bases, the J end by 0 bases, with 16 bases between. The germline CDR1 and CDR2 sequences are SGHDN and FVKESK. CDR3 size: 16 residues. The chain joins TRBV14 to TRBJ2-7; possible D gene TRBD1, 6 bases. The clonotype originates from a woman aged 40 to 49 with type 1 diabetes. Sequenced sample: stem cell memory CD4+ T cells from blood. The chain's CDR3 is CASSRRRDTLSYEQYF. CDR3 DNA sequence: TGTGCCAGCAGCCGGAGACGGGACACCCTCTCCTACGAGCAGTACTTC.